The rows below give T cell receptor beta chains drawn from one sample of a study of blood T cell repertoires in COVID-19. Clones were read by immunoSEQ multiplex PCR, and TCRdb kept only the in-frame ones, dropping some. The sample shows about 110,000 clones, roughly 82% of them seen only once. Material: peripheral blood. Receptors originate from a woman in her sixties or seventies with acute or convalescent COVID-19. CDR3s include the opening cysteine and the closing phenylalanine or tryptophan. A D gene is named only where the DNA matches it firmly.

>TRBJ2-3|TRBD2|TRBV11-3
TGTGCCAGCAGCTTAGGGACTAGCGGGGACACAGATACGCAGTATTTT
CASSLGTSGDTDTQYF
>TRBJ1-4|TRBD1|TRBV19
TGTGCCAGTAGTAGGGCAGGGGGCGTAGGGGCTAATGAAAAACTGTTTTTT
CASSRAGGVGANEKLFF
>TRBJ1-2|.|TRBV19
TGTGCCACAGGGAATGGCTACACCTTC
CATGNGYTF
>TRBJ2-7|TRBD2|TRBV7-6
TGTGCCAGCAGCCCAAACCTTCGGGGGGATCTTTACGAGCAGTACTTC
CASSPNLRGDLYEQYF
>TRBJ1-2|TRBD1|TRBV2
TGTGCCAGCAGTCTACGGACAGGACGAGGGTTCGGAACCTTC
CASSLRTGRGFGTF
>TRBJ1-1|.|TRBV14
TGTGCCAGCAGCCGTTTGGGAGGGACTGAAGCTTTCTTT
CASSRLGGTEAFF
>TRBJ1-2|.|TRBV14
TGTGCCAGCAGCCAAGAGAGGTCTGACTACCGCTATGGCTACACCTTC
CASSQERSDYRYGYTF
>TRBJ2-5|TRBD2|TRBV9
TGTGCCAGTGCAGCGGGGGAACATCCAGAGACCCAGTACTTC
CASAAGEHPETQYF
>TRBJ1-1|TRBD1|TRBV7-3
TGTGCCAGCAGCTCAGGGGGCTCCGAAGCTTTCTTT
CASSSGGSEAFF
>TRBJ1-2|TRBD1|TRBV4-1
TGCGCCAGCAGCTCCGGGACAGTCTATGGCTACACCTTC
CASSSGTVYGYTF
>TRBJ2-2|TRBD2|TRBV9
TGTGCCAGCAGCCTGGCCGGGACTAGTAAGATCACCGGGGAGCTGTTTTTT
CASSLAGTSKITGELFF
>TRBJ1-2|.|TRBV6-5
TGTGCCAGCAGTCGAGGGGGGGGACCCTATGGCTACACCTTC
CASSRGGGPYGYTF